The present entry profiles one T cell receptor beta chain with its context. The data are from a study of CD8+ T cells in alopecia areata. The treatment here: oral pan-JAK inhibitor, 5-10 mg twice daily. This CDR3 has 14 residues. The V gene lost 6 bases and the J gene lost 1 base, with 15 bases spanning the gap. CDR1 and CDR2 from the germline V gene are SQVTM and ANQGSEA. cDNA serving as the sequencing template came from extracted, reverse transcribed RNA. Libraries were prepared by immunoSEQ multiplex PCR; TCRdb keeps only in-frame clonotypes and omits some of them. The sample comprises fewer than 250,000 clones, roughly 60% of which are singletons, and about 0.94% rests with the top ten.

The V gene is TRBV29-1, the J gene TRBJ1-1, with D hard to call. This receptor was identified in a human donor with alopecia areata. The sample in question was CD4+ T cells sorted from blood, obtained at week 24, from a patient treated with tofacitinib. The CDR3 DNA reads TGCAGCGTCACGGGTGGGCTTGCGAACACTGAAGCTTTCTTT. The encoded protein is CSVTGGLANTEAFF.